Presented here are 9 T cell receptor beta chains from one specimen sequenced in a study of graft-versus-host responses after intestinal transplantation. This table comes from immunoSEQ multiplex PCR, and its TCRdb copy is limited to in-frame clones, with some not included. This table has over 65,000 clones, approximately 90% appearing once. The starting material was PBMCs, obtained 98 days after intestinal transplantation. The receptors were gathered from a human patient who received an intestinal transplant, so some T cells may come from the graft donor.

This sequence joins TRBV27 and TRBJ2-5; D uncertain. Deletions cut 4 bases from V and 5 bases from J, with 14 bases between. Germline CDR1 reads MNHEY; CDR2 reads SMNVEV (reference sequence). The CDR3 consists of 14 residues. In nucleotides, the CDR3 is TGTGCCAGCAGTTCCTTGGACCAGGAGGAGACCCAGTACTTC. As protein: CASSSLDQEETQYF.

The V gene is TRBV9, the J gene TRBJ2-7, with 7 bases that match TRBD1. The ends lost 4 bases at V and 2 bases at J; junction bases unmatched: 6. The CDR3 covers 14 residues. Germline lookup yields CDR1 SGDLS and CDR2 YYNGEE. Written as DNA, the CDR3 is TGTGCCAGCAGCACGACAGGGACCCCCTACGAGCAGTACTTC. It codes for CASSTTGTPYEQYF. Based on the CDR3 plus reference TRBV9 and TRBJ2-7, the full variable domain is DSGVTQTPKHLITATGQRVTLRCSPRSGDLSVYWYQQSLDQGLQFLIQYYNGEERAKGNILERFSAQQFPDLHSELNLSSLELGDSALYFCASSTTGTPYEQYFGPGTRLTVT.

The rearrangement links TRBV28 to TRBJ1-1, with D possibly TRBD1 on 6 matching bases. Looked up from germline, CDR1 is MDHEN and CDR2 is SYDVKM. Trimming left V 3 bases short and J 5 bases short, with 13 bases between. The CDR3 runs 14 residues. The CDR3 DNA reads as TGTGCCAGCAGTTTGTACAGGGTGAGGACTGAAGCTTTCTTT. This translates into CASSLYRVRTEAFF.

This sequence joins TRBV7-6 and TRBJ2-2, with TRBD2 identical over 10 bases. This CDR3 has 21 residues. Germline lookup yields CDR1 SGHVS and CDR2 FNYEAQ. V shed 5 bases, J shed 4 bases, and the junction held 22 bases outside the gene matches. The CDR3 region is CASSPTNRDNSGRSFTGELFF. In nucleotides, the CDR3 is TGTGCCAGCAGCCCAACCAACAGGGACAATAGCGGGAGGTCCTTCACCGGGGAGCTGTTTTTT. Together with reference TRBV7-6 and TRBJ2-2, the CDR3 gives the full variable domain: GAGVSQSPRYKVTKRGQDVALRCDPISGHVSLYWYRQALGQGPEFLTYFNYEAQQDKSGLPNDRFSAERPEGSISTLTIQRTEQRDSAMYRCASSPTNRDNSGRSFTGELFFGEGSRLTVL.

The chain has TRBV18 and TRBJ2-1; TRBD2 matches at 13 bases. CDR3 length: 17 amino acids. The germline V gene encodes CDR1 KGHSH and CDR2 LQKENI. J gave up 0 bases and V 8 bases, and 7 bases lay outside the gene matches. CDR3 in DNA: TGTGCCAGCATGGGACTAGCGGGGAAAAACTCCTACAATGAGCAGTTCTTC. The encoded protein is CASMGLAGKNSYNEQFF.

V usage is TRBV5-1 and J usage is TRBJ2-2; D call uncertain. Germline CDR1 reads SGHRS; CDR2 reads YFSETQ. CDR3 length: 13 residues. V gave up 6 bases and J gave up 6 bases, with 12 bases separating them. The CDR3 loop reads CASKGGVAGELFF. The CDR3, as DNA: TGCGCCAGCAAGGGTGGGGTTGCCGGGGAGCTGTTTTTT.

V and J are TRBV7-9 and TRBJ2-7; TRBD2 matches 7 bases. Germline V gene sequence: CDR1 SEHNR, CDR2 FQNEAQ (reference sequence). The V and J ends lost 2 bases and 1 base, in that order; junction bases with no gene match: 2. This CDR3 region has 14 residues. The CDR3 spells CASSLPSGSYEQYF. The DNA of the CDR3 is TGTGCCAGCAGCTTACCTAGCGGATCCTACGAGCAGTACTTC.

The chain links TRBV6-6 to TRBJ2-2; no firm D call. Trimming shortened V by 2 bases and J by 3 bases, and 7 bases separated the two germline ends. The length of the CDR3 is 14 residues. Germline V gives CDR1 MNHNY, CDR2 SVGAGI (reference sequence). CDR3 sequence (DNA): TGTGCCAGCAGTTACGAGACGGACACCGGGGAGCTGTTTTTT. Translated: CASSYETDTGELFF.

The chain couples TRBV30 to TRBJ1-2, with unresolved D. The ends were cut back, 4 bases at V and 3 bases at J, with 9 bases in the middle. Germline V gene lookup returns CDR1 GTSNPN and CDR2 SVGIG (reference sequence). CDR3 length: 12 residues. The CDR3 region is CAWTGGDYGYTF. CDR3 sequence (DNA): TGTGCCTGGACAGGCGGTGACTATGGCTACACCTTC.